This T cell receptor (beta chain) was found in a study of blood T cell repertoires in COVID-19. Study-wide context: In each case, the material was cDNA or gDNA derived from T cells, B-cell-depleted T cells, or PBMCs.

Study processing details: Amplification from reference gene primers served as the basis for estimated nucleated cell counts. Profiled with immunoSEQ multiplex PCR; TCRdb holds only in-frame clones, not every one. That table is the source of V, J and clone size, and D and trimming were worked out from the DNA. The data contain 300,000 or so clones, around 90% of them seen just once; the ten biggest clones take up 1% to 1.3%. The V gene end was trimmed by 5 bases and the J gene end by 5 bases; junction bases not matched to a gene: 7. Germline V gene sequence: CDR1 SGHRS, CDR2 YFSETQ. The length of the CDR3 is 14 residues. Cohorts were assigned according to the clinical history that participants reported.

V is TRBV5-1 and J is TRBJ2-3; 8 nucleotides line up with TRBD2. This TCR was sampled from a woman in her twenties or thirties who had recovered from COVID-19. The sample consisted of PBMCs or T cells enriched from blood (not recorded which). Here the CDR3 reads CASRVSGVEDTQYF. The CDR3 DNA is TGCGCCAGCAGGGTTAGCGGGGTAGAAGATACGCAGTATTTT.